This TCR beta chain is drawn from a study of T cells after yellow fever vaccination. Turning to the study itself: Fractions with few cells were prepared using SMART-Seq v4 Ultra Low Input.

As concerns this clonotype: Its antigen is not identified.

CDR3 length equals 15 residues. The V segment lost 3 bases and the J segment 6 bases; nucleotides outside the gene matches: 8. From germline, CDR1 is SGHTA and CDR2 FQGNSA. Study-level results: It was a small share of clonotypes that appeared in both CD4 and CD8 compartments. The secondary response peaked faster, at day 5 versus 15, but was weaker. Repertoires sorted by FACS could include abundant clonotypes that are contaminants from the bulk population.

Via MiXCR, TCRdb re-called the 5' RACE reads, giving one row per CDR3 protein. This table has 400,000 to 450,000 distinct CDR3 sequences, 15% to 20% appearing once. The sequenced sample was PBMCs, obtained before the yellow fever booster vaccination. The TCR comes from a young man who received the YFV17D yellow fever vaccine. This chain joins TRBV7-2 and TRBJ1-5, with 7 positions matching TRBD1. The CDR3 region is CASSFAGGWGQPQHF. The CDR3 DNA reads as TGTGCCAGCAGCTTTGCAGGGGGTTGGGGTCAGCCCCAGCATTTT.